This TCR beta chain was recovered during a study of regulatory and conventional T cells in RAG deficiency. Study findings and constraints: In Omenn syndrome, Treg and Tconv repertoires overlapped >75%.

Measured with immunoSEQ multiplex PCR; TCRdb has only the in-frame clones, and not every one. The sample has 30,000 to 40,000 clones; 89% are singletons. Trimming took off 8 bases at V and 1 base at J, with 11 bases between the two ends. The CDR3 has 13 amino acids. CDR1 and CDR2 (germline): MNHEY, SMNVEV (reference sequence). Concerning this clone: Its specificity is unknown.

These data were also reused for a study on regulatory T cells. This second study says: The PCR used 52 TRBV and 13 TRBJ primers.

Material: CD8+ T cells sorted from blood. This TCR was recovered from a human donor in good health. This rearrangement joins TRBV27 to TRBJ2-5, with D unclear. The CDR3 protein is CASSERLQETQYF. The CDR3 DNA is TGTGCCAGCTCTGAGCGCCTCCAAGAGACCCAGTACTTC.